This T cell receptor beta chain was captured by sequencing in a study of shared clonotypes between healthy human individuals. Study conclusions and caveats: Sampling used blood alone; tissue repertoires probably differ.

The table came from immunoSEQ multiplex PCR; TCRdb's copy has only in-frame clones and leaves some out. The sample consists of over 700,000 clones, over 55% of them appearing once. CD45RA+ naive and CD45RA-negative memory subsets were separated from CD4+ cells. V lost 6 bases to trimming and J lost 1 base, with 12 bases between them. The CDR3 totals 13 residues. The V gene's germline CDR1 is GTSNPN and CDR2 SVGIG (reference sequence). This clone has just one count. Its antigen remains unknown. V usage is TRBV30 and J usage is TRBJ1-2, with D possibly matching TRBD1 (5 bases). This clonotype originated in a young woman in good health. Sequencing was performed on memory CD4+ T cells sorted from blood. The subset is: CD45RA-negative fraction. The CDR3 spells CACAPGLNYGYTF. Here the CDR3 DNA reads TGTGCCTGTGCACCAGGGCTTAACTATGGCTACACCTTC. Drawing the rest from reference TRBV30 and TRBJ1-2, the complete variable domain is SQTIHQWPATLVQPVGSPLSLECTVEGTSNPNLYWYRQAAGRGLQLLFYSVGIGQISSEVPQNLSASRPQDRQFILSSKKLLLSDSGFYLCACAPGLNYGYTFGSGTRLTVV.